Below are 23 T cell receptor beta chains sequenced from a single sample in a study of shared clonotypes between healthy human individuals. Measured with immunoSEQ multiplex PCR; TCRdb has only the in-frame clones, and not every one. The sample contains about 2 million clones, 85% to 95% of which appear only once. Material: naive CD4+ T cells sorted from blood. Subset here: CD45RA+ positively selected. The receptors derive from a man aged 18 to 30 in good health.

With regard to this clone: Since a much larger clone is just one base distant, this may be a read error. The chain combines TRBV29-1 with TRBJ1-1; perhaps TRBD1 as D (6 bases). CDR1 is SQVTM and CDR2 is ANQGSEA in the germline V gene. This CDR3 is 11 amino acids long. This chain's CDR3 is CSVRGNTEASF. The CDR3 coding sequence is TGCAGCGTTAGGGGGAACACTGAAGCTTCCTTT.

CDR3 sequence reads: CASSIGTPGNSPLHF. DNA of the CDR3: TGTGCCAGTAGTATTGGCACTCCGGGAAATTCACCCCTCCACTTT. The chain uses TRBV19 and TRBJ1-6; D unresolved. This CDR3 has 15 amino acids. Trimming removed 3 bases at V and 7 bases at J, with 13 bases between. Looked up from germline, CDR1 is LNHDA and CDR2 is SQIVND (reference sequence).

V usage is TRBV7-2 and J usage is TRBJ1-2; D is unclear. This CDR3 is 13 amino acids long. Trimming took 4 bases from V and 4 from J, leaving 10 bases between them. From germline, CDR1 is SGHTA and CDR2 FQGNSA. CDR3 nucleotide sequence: TGTGCCAGCAGCTCAAGGGTTTCCTATGGCTACACCTTC. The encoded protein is CASSSRVSYGYTF.

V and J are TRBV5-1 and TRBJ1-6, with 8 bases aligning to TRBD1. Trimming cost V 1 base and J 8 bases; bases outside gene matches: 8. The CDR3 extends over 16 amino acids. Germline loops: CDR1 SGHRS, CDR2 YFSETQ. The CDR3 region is CASSLTPGTGDSPLHF. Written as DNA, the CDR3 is TGCGCCAGCAGCTTGACCCCCGGGACAGGAGATTCACCCCTCCACTTT. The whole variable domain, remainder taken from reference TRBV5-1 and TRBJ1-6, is KAGVTQTPRYLIKTRGQQVTLSCSPISGHRSVSWYQQTPGQGLQFLFEYFSETQRNKGNFPGRFSGRQFSNSRSEMNVSTLELGDSALYLCASSLTPGTGDSPLHFGNGTRLTVT.

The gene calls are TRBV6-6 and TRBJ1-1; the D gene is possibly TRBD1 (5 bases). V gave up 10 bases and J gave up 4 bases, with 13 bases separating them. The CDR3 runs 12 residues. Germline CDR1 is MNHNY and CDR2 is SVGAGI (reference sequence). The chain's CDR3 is CAIKGPLTEAFF. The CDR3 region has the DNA TGTGCCATCAAGGGGCCCCTCACTGAAGCTTTCTTT.

This chain's CDR3 is CAGTGVAGPSYEQYF. CDR3 DNA sequence: TGTGCCGGGACCGGTGTCGCGGGCCCCTCCTACGAGCAGTACTTC. This chain links TRBV30 with TRBJ2-7; the D gene could be TRBD1 or TRBD2 (5 bases each). V was trimmed by 8 bases and J by 0 bases, leaving 20 bases between them. Per germline, CDR1 GTSNPN and CDR2 SVGIG (reference sequence). CDR3 length: 15 residues.

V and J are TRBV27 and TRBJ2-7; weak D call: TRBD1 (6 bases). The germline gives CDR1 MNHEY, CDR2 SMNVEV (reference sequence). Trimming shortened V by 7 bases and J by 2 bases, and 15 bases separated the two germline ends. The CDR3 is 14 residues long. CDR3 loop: CASTPSGGPYEQYF. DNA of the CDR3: TGTGCCAGCACCCCAAGTGGGGGCCCCTACGAGCAGTACTTC.

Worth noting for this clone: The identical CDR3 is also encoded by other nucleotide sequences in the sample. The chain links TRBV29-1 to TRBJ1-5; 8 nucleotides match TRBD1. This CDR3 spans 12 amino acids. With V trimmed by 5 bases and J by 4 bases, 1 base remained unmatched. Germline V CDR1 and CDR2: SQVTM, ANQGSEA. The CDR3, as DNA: TGCAGCGTTCAGGGGGCGAATCAGCCCCAGCATTTT. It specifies CSVQGANQPQHF.

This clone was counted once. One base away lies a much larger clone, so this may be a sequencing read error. The CDR3 coding sequence is TGTGCCTGGAGTGAGGGACCAGGGCCACCCCTCCACTTT. This encodes CAWSEGPGPPLHF. The rearrangement uses TRBV30 and TRBJ1-6, with D tentatively TRBD1 (5 bases). CDR3 length equals 13 residues. CDR1 and CDR2 (germline): GTSNPN, SVGIG (reference sequence). V dropped 1 base and J dropped 11 bases, with 12 bases sitting between them.

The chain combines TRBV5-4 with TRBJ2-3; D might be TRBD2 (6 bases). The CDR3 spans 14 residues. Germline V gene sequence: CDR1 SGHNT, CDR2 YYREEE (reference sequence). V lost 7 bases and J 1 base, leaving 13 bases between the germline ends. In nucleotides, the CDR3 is TGTGCCAGCGGGTCACAGCGGGGCACAGATACGCAGTATTTT. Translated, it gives CASGSQRGTDTQYF.

In nucleotides, the CDR3 is TGTGCCATCAGTGAGCCGGCGGACGGAAAAGCTTTCTTT. This translates into CAISEPADGKAFF. The chain joins TRBV10-3 to TRBJ1-1; D remains ambiguous. The germline V gene encodes CDR1 ENHRY and CDR2 SYGVKD. Trimming stripped 2 bases from V and 9 bases from J, with 13 bases between. The CDR3 totals 13 residues.

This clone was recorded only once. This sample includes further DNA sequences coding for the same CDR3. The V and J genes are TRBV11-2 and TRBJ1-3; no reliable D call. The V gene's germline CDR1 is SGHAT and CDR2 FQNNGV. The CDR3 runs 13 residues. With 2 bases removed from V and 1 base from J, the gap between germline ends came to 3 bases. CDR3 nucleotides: TGTGCCAGCAGCTTATCTTCTGGAAACACCATATATTTT. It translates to CASSLSSGNTIYF.

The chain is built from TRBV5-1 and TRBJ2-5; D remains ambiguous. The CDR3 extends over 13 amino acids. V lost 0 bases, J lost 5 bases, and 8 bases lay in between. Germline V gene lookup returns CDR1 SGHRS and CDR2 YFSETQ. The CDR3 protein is CASSLEWAETQYF. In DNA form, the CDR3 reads TGCGCCAGCAGCTTGGAGTGGGCGGAGACCCAGTACTTC.

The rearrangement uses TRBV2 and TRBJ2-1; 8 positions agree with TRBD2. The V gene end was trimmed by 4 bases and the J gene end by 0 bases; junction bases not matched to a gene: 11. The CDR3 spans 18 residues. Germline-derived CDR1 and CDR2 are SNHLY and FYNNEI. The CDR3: CASSGPKVSGGSYNEQFF. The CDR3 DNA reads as TGTGCCAGCAGTGGCCCCAAGGTGAGCGGGGGCTCCTACAATGAGCAGTTCTTC.

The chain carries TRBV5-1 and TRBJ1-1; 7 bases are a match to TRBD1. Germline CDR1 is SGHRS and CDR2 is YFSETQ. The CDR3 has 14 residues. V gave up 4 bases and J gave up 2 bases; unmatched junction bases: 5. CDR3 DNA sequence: TGCGCCAGCAGCCCCCACAGGGGCAACACTGAAGCTTTCTTT. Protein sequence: CASSPHRGNTEAFF.

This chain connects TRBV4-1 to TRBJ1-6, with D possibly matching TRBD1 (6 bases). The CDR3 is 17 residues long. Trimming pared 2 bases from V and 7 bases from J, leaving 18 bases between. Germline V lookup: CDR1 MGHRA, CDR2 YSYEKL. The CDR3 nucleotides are TGCGCCAGCAGCCAAACAGGGTTTGGTGTTTTAAATTCACCCCTCCACTTT. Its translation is CASSQTGFGVLNSPLHF.

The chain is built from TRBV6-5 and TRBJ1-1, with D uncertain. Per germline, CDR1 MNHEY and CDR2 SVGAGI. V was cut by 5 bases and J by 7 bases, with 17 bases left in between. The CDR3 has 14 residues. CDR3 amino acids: CASSTSGSGIEAFF. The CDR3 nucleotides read TGTGCCAGCAGTACCTCGGGCAGTGGGATTGAAGCTTTCTTT.

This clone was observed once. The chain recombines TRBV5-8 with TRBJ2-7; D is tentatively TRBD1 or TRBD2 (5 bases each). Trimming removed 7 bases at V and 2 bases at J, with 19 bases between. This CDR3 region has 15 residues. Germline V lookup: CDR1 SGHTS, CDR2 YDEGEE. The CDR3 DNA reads TGTGCCAGCGGACCGGGGCCCGATGGAACCTACGAGCAGTACTTC. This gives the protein CASGPGPDGTYEQYF. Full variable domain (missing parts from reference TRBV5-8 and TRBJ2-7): EAGVTQSPTHLIKTRGQQATLRCSPISGHTSVYWYQQALGLGLQFLLWYDEGEERNRGNFPPRFSGRQFPNYSSELNVNALELEDSALYLCASGPGPDGTYEQYFGPGTRLTVT.

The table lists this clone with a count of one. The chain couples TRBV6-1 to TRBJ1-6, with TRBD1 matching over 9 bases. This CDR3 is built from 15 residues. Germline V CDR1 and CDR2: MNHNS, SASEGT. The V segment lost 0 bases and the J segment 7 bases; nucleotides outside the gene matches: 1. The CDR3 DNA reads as TGTGCCAGCAGTGAAGCGACAGGGGGAAATTCACCCCTCCACTTT. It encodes CASSEATGGNSPLHF.

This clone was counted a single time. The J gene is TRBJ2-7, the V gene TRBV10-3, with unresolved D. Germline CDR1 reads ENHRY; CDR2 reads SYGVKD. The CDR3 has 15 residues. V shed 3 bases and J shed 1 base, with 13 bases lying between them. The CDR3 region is CAISDVTKQSYEQYF. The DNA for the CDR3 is TGTGCCATCAGTGACGTTACTAAACAGTCCTACGAGCAGTACTTC.

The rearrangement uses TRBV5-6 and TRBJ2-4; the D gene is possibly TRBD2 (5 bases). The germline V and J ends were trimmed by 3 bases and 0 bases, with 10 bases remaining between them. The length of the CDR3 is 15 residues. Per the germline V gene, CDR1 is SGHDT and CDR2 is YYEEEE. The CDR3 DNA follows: TGTGCCAGCAGCTCGGCGGACTTAGCCAAAAACATTCAGTACTTC. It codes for CASSSADLAKNIQYF.

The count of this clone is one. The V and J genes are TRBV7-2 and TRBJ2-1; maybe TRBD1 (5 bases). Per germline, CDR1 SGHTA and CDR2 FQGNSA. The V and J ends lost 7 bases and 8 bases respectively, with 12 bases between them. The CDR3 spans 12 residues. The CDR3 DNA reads TGTGCCAGCATAGCAGGGTTGGATGAGCAGTTCTTC. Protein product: CASIAGLDEQFF.

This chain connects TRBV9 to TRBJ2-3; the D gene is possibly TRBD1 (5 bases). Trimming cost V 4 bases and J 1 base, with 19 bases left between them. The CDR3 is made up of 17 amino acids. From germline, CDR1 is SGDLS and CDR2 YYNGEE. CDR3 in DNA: TGTGCCAGCAGCACCCTCCCCGGACAAGGCTGCACAGATACGCAGTATTTT. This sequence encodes CASSTLPGQGCTDTQYF.